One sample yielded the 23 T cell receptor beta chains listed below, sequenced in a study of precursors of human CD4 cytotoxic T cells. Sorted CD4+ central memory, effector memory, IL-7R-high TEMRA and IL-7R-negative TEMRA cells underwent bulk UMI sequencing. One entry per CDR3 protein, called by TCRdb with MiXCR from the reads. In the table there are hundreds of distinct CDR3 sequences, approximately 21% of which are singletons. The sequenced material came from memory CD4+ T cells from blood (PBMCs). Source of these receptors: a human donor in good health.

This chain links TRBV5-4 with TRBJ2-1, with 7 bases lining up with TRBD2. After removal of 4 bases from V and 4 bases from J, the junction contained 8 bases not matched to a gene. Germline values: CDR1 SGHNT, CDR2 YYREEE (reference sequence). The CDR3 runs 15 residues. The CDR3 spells CASSQGGAKYNEQFF. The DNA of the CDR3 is TGTGCCAGCAGCCAGGGAGGGGCTAAATACAATGAGCAGTTCTTC.

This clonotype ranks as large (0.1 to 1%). The chain's CDR3 is CASSFGNRGPNTGELFF. The CDR3 bases are TGTGCCAGCAGTTTCGGGAACAGGGGGCCGAACACCGGGGAGCTGTTTTTT. This chain joins TRBV12-3 or TRBV12-4 and TRBJ2-2, with 9 bases aligning to TRBD1. V gave up 3 bases and J gave up 0 bases; unmatched junction bases: 5. The CDR3 runs 17 residues.

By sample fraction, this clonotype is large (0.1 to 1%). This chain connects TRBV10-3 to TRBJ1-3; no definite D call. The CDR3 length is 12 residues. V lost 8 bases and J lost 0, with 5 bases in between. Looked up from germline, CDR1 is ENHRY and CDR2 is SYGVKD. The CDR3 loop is CAIGISGNTIYF. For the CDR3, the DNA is TGTGCCATCGGGATCTCTGGAAACACCATATATTTT.

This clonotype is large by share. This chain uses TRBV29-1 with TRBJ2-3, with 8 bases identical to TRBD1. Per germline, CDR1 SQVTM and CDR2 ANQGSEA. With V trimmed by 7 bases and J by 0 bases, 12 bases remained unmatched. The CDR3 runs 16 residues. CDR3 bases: TGCAGCGCCCGGGCCGCGACAGGGGTCAGCACAGATACGCAGTATTTT. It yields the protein CSARAATGVSTDTQYF.

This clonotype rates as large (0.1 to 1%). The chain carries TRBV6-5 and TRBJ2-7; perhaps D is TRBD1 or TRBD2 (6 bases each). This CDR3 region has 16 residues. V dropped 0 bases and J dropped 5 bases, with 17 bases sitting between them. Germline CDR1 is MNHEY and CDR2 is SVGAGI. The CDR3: CASSYSNPQGRHEQYF. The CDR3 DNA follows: TGTGCCAGCAGTTACTCCAACCCGCAGGGGAGGCACGAGCAGTACTTC.

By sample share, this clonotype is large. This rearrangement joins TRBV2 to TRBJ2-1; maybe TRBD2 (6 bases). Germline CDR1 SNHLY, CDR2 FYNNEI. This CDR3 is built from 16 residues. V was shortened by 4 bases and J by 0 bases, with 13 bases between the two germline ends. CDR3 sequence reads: CASSGQRASSYNEQFF. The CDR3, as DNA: TGTGCCAGCAGTGGCCAGCGGGCGAGCTCCTACAATGAGCAGTTCTTC.

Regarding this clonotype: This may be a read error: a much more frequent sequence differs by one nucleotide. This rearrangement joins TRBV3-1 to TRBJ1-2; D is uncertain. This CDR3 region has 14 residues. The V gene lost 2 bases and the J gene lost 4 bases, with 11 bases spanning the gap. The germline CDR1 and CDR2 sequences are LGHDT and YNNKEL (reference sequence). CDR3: CASSQYLRGYGYTF. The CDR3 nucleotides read TGTGCCAGCAGCCAATATCTGAGAGGCTATGGCTACACCTTC. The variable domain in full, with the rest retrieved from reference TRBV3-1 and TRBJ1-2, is DTAVSQTPKYLVTQMGNDKSIKCEQNLGHDTMYWYKQDSKKFLKIMFSYNNKELIINETVPNRFSPKSPDKAHLNLHINSLELGDSAVYFCASSQYLRGYGYTFGSGTRLTVV.

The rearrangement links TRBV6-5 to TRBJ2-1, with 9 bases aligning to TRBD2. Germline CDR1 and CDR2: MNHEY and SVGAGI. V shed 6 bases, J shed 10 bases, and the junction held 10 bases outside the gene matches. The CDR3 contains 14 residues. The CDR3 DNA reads TGTGCCAGCAGAAGGCGGGAGGGGAGGGAAGAGCAGTTCTTC. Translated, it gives CASRRREGREEQFF.

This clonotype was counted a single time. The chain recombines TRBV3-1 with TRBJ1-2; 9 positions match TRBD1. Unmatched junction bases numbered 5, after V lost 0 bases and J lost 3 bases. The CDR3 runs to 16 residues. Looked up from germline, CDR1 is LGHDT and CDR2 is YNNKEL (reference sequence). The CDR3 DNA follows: TGTGCCAGCAGCCAAGATTGGGGACAGGGAGACTATGGCTACACCTTC. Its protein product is CASSQDWGQGDYGYTF.

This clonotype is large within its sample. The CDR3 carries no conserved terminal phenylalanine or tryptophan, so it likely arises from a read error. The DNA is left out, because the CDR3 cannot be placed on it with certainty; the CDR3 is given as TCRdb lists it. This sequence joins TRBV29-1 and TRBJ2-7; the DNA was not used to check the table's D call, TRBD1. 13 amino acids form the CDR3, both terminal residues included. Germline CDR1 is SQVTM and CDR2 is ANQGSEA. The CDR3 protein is CSVERTGPLRTEL.

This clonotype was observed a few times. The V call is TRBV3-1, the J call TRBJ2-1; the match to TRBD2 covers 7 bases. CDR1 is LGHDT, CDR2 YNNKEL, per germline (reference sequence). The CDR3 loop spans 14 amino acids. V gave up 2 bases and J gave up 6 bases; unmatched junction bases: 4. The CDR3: CASSQNKRGNEQFF. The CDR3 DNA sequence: TGTGCCAGCAGCCAAAATAAGCGGGGCAATGAGCAGTTCTTC.

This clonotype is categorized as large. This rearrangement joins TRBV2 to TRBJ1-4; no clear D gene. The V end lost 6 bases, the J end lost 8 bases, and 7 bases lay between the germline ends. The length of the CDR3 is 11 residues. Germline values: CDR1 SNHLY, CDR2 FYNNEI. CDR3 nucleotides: TGTGCCAGCAGAAAAGGGGAAAAACTGTTTTTT. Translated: CASRKGEKLFF.

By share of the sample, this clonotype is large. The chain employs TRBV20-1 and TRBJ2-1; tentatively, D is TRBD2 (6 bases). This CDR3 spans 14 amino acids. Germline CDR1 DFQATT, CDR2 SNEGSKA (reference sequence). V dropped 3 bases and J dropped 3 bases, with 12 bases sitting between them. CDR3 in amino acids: CSASGRKGYNEQFF. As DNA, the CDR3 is TGCAGTGCTAGCGGGAGAAAGGGCTACAATGAGCAGTTCTTC.

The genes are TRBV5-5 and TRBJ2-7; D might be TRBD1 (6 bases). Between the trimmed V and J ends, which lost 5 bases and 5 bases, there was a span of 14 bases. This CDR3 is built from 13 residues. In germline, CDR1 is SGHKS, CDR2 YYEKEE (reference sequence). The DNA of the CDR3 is TGTGCCAGCAGACAGGAGAGGGGGAACGAGCAGTACTTC. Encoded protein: CASRQERGNEQYF.

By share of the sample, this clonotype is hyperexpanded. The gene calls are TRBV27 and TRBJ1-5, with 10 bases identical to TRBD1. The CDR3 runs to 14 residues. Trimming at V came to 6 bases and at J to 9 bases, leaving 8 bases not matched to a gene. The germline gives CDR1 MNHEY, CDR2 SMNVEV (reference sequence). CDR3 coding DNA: TGTGCCAGCAGGGTGGGACAGGGGAGCGGGCCCCAGCATTTT. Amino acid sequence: CASRVGQGSGPQHF.

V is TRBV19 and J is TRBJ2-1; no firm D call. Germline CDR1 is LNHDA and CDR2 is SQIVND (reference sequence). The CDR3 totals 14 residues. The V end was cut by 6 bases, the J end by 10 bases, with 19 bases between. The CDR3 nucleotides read TGTGCCAGTAGCCTAGGCGCAACCTCGAGGGAGCAGTTCTTC. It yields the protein CASSLGATSREQFF.

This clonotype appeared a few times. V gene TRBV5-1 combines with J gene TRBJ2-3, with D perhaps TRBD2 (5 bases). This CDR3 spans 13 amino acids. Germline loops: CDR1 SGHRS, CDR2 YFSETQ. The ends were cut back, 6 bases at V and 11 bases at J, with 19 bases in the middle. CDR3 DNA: TGCGCCAGCACGCTAGGACTCCCCGGAGTGCAGTATTTT. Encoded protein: CASTLGLPGVQYF.

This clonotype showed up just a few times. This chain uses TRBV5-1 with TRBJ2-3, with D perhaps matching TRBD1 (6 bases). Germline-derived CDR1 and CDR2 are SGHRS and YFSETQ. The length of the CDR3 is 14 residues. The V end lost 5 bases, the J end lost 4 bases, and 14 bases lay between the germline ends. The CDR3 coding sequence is TGCGCCAGCAGGAAACAGGGTGGAGCAGATACGCAGTATTTT. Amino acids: CASRKQGGADTQYF. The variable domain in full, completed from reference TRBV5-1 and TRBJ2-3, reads KAGVTQTPRYLIKTRGQQVTLSCSPISGHRSVSWYQQTPGQGLQFLFEYFSETQRNKGNFPGRFSGRQFSNSRSEMNVSTLELGDSALYLCASRKQGGADTQYFGPGTRLTVL.

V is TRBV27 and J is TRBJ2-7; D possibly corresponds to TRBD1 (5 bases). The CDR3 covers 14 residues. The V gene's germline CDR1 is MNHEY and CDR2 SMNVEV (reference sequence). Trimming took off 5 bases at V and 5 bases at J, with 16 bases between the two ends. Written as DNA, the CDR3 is TGTGCCAGCAGTGCACTCGTGGGCAGGGACGAGCAGTACTTC. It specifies CASSALVGRDEQYF.

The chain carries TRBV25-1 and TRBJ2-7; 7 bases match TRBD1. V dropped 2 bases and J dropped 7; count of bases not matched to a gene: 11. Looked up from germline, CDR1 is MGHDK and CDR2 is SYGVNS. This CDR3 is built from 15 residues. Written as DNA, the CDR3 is TGTGCCAGCAGTGAAGGACAGGTTCAGGGTGGGGAGCAGTACTTC. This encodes CASSEGQVQGGEQYF.

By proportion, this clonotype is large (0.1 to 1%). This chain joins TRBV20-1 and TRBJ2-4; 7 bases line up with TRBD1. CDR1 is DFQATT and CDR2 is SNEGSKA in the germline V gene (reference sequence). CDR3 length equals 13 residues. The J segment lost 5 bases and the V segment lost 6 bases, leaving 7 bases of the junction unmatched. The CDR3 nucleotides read TGCAGTGCACCGGGACAGATACAAAACATTCAGTACTTC. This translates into CSAPGQIQNIQYF.

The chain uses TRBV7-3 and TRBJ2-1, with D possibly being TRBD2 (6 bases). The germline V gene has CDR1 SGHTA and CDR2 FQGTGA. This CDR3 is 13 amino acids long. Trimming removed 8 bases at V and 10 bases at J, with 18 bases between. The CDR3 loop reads CASAQRREAEQFF. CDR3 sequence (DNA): TGTGCCAGCGCTCAGCGAAGGGAGGCGGAGCAGTTCTTC.

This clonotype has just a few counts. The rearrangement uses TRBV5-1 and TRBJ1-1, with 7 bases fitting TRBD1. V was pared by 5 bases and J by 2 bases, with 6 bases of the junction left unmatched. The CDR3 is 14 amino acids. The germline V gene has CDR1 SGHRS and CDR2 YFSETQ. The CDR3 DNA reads TGCGCCAGCAGAGTCGGGACAGCTAACACTGAAGCTTTCTTT. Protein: CASRVGTANTEAFF. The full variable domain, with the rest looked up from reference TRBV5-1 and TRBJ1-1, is KAGVTQTPRYLIKTRGQQVTLSCSPISGHRSVSWYQQTPGQGLQFLFEYFSETQRNKGNFPGRFSGRQFSNSRSEMNVSTLELGDSALYLCASRVGTANTEAFFGQGTRLTVV.